These T cell receptor beta chains were read from a single sample in a study of graft-versus-host responses after intestinal transplantation. No antigen has been assigned to these receptors. Profiled with immunoSEQ multiplex PCR; TCRdb holds only in-frame clones, not every one. Of around 67,000 clones listed, over 70% are singletons. The input for sequencing was unstimulated CD4+ T cells sorted from spleen or lymph node cells, taken before transplant. These receptors were collected from a human donor who was the organ donor for an intestinal transplant. CDR3s leave out the opening cysteine and the closing phenylalanine or tryptophan.

v_call cdr3_aa
TRBV11-2 ASSFRGLGYT
TRBV4-3 ASSQRGGAEAF
TRBV11-3 ASSSQQGPYNEQF
TRBV12-1 ASSFAAEPGETQY
TRBV4-2 ASSQGQGRTSDIQY
TRBV5-8 ASSLASGTGSNQPQH
TRBV5-6 ASSGGLVADTQY
TRBV11-2 ASSLFSREGTQY
TRBV28 ASSGLAGVETQY
TRBV14 ASSQGLSQPQH
TRBV6-4 ASSPEAGANVLT
TRBV11-2 ASSLDGGTGLEAF
TRBV6-1 ASSEEGRAWQF
TRBV5-6 ASSYGTGLDNEQF
TRBV29-1 SARTGNEKLF
TRBV4-1 ASSQNRDRGYGYT